The source of this T cell receptor beta chain is a study of OX40 agonist ivuxolimab in advanced cancers. Study-level information: Patients were infused with ivuxolimab every 2 weeks at 0.01 to 10 mg/kg.

In the case of this clone: Its antigen remains unidentified.

Sequenced by immunoSEQ multiplex PCR; TCRdb stores in-frame clones only, minus some. Of approximately 35,000 clones detected, around 79% appear once; the ten largest clones hold 9.5% to 12%. The CDR3 length is 15 residues. After removal of 2 bases from V and 7 bases from J, the junction contained 11 bases not matched to a gene. Germline lookup yields CDR1 GTSNPN and CDR2 SVGIG (reference sequence). General observations from the study: In CD8+ T cells, expanded clones were on average more numerous than in CD4+. Some patients who did not respond also had low normalized T-cell clonal expansion. Compared with others, partial responders at 0.1-3.0 mg/kg displayed clonal expansion among the lowest.

Sequencing used CD4+ or CD8+ T cells sorted from blood, obtained in a trial of the OX40 agonist ivuxolimab. The receptor was derived from an adult with an advanced solid tumor such as melanoma, head and neck, liver or kidney cancer. The chain couples TRBV30 to TRBJ2-1; 7 bases align to TRBD1. The CDR3 DNA reads TGTGCCTGGAGTCTCGAGGGGGCGCTTTTGAATGAGCAGTTCTTC. It is translated as CAWSLEGALLNEQFF. Looking up the rest from reference TRBV30 and TRBJ2-1 gives the full variable domain: SQTIHQWPATLVQPVGSPLSLECTVEGTSNPNLYWYRQAAGRGLQLLFYSVGIGQISSEVPQNLSASRPQDRQFILSSKKLLLSDSGFYLCAWSLEGALLNEQFFGPGTRLTVL.